This T cell receptor beta chain was captured by sequencing in a study of T cells after yellow fever vaccination. Background on the study: SMART-Seq v4 Ultra Low Input prepared libraries from low-cell fractions.

General study findings and limits: Though it reached lower strength, the secondary response hit its peak faster, day 5 versus 15. At under 97% for CD4 and about 88% for CD8, most primary-vaccination clones showed up again after the booster.

TCRdb passed the 5' RACE reads through MiXCR, listing each CDR3 protein once. The profile shows about 120,000 distinct CDR3 sequences, about 8.8% of them singletons. As to this clonotype: Its antigen is not identified.

The CDR3 totals 15 residues. V was pared by 0 bases and J by 5 bases, with 8 bases between. CDR1 and CDR2 from the germline V gene are MNHEY and SVGAGI. The material sequenced was CD8+ T cells sorted from PBMCs, taken on the day of the yellow fever booster vaccination. This sequence was found in a man aged 18-30 years who received the YFV17D yellow fever vaccine. This rearrangement joins TRBV6-5 to TRBJ1-6; D is ambiguous. The CDR3 reads CASSYSDWDNSPLHF. CDR3 in DNA: TGTGCCAGCAGTTACTCCGATTGGGATAATTCACCCCTCCACTTT.